Here is one TCR beta chain with its context. This specimen belongs to a study of blood T cell repertoires in COVID-19. Turning to the study itself: Italy, Spain and the United States were the sources of the convalescent and acute COVID-19 samples. Nucleic acid was either cDNA or gDNA, and it came from T cells, B-cell-depleted T cells, or PBMCs.

Original methodology: Using reference gene primer amplification, nucleated cell counts were estimated. Assay: immunoSEQ multiplex PCR; the TCRdb copy retains only in-frame clones and omits some. V, J and clone size are taken as reported in that table, and D and trimming were inferred from the DNA itself. The sample lists about 270,000 clones; around 83% were seen once. Looked up from germline, CDR1 is SGHRS and CDR2 is YFSETQ. The CDR3 has 13 amino acids. Trimming shortened V by 5 bases and J by 4 bases, and 9 bases separated the two germline ends. The sample comprised peripheral blood. The rearrangement uses TRBV5-1 and TRBJ1-4, with a weak D call TRBD1 (5 bases). The TCR comes from a man older than 75 with acute or convalescent COVID-19. CDR3 DNA: TGCGCCAGCAGGACGGACATTAATGAAAAACTGTTTTTT. Translation gives CASRTDINEKLFF.